The 5 T cell receptor beta chains below all came from one sample that was sequenced in a study of cytomegalovirus exposure and HLA in healthy donors. Researchers ran the PCR with 60 Vbeta and 13 Jbeta primers. The repertoire was sequenced with immunoSEQ multiplex PCR; TCRdb's copy has only in-frame clones and lacks some. The sample has some 80,000 clones, around 73% seen once. The specimen sequenced was PBMCs. The receptors originated from a man in his fifties in good health and CMV-seronegative.

The chain has TRBV5-4 and TRBJ2-3; 9 nucleotides line up with TRBD2. This CDR3 contains 19 residues. Per the germline V gene, CDR1 is SGHNT and CDR2 is YYREEE (reference sequence). The V and J ends lost 0 bases and 0 bases, in that order; junction bases with no gene match: 11. CDR3: CASSLAGRGGQGSTDTQYF. The CDR3 nucleotides are TGTGCCAGCAGCTTGGCGGGGCGGGGGGGCCAAGGGAGCACAGATACGCAGTATTTT. The entire variable domain, with the rest obtained from reference TRBV5-4 and TRBJ2-3, is as follows: ETGVTQSPTHLIKTRGQQVTLRCSSQSGHNTVSWYQQALGQGPQFIFQYYREEENGRGNFPPRFSGLQFPNYSSELNVNALELDDSALYLCASSLAGRGGQGSTDTQYFGPGTRLTVL.

The chain uses TRBV6-5 and TRBJ2-5; D is possibly TRBD1 (5 bases). The DNA end is more similar to TRBJ2-7, so the J call may be wrong. Germline CDR1 MNHEY, CDR2 SVGAGI. The CDR3 has 14 amino acids. The chain's CDR3 is CASSYSRELYEQYF. The CDR3 nucleotides are TGTGCCAGCAGTTACTCCAGGGAACTTTACGAGCAGTACTTC.

This rearrangement joins TRBV5-6 to TRBJ2-7; 11 bases fit TRBD2. CDR1 is SGHDT and CDR2 is YYEEEE in the germline V gene. The CDR3 is made up of 14 amino acids. V trimming: 4 bases; J trimming: 6 bases; junction bases outside the gene matches: 6. CDR3 amino acids: CASSNSGGAAEQYF. Written as DNA, the CDR3 is TGTGCCAGCAGCAATAGCGGGGGGGCGGCCGAGCAGTACTTC.

This CDR3 reads CASSWTSGGYEQYF. The CDR3 DNA follows: TGTGCCAGCAGCTGGACTAGCGGGGGATACGAGCAGTACTTC. The V call is TRBV5-4, the J call TRBJ2-7, with 13 bases matching TRBD2. Germline loops: CDR1 SGHNT, CDR2 YYREEE (reference sequence). This CDR3 has 14 residues. J lost 4 bases, V lost 3 bases, and 1 base had no gene match.

The chain links TRBV5-4 to TRBJ2-1; 16 bases match TRBD2. Trimming at V came to 4 bases and at J to 7 bases, leaving 17 bases not matched to a gene. This CDR3 has 20 residues. Looked up from germline, CDR1 is SGHNT and CDR2 is YYREEE (reference sequence). The CDR3 coding sequence is TGTGCCAGCAGCCCACGGGGCGTGGGACTAGCGGGGGGGCGGCAGAATGAGCAGTTCTTC. Its translation is CASSPRGVGLAGGRQNEQFF.